These T cell receptor beta chains were read from a single sample in a study of blood T cell repertoires in COVID-19. Produced via immunoSEQ multiplex PCR; TCRdb's table is partial and in-frame only. The repertoire consists of 200,000 to 250,000 clones, with approximately 91% occurring once and the leading ten covering 6.5%. The sequenced sample consisted of peripheral blood. The receptors originated from a man between 60 and 75 years old who had recovered from COVID-19. Both conserved end residues are part of each CDR3. Fields, in order: J gene, V gene, D gene, CDR3 length, clone size, CDR3 DNA, CDR3 protein. A D gene is named only where the DNA matches it firmly. The size field is filled for only some rows; it gives once, few, many or a size class.

j_call: TRBJ2-7
v_call: TRBV3-1/TRBV3-2
d_call: TRBD1
cdr3_length: 12
clone_size: NA
cdr3_nt: TGTGCCAGCAGCCAGACAGGGTACGAGCAGTACTTC
cdr3_aa: CASSQTGYEQYF

j_call: TRBJ2-1
v_call: TRBV5-1
d_call: TRBD2
cdr3_length: 15
clone_size: NA
cdr3_nt: TGCGCCAGCAGCCTAGCGGGGGGGCGGACTAATGAGCAGTTCTTC
cdr3_aa: CASSLAGGRTNEQFF

j_call: TRBJ2-5
v_call: TRBV7-8
d_call: NA
cdr3_length: 12
clone_size: NA
cdr3_nt: TGTGCCAGCAGCCGTAGCGGAGAGACCCAGTACTTC
cdr3_aa: CASSRSGETQYF

j_call: TRBJ2-1
v_call: TRBV2
d_call: NA
cdr3_length: 14
clone_size: NA
cdr3_nt: TGTGCCAGCAAAGGAGACTATACCAACAATGAGCAGTTCTTC
cdr3_aa: CASKGDYTNNEQFF

j_call: TRBJ2-1
v_call: TRBV5-4
d_call: NA
cdr3_length: 12
clone_size: NA
cdr3_nt: TGTGCCAGCAGCTTGACGGACTATGAGCAGTTCTTC
cdr3_aa: CASSLTDYEQFF

j_call: TRBJ2-5
v_call: TRBV7-3
d_call: TRBD2
cdr3_length: 13
clone_size: NA
cdr3_nt: TGTGCCAGCAGCCTAGGACTAGCAGAGACCCAGTACTTC
cdr3_aa: CASSLGLAETQYF

j_call: TRBJ1-4
v_call: TRBV24-1
d_call: NA
cdr3_length: 14
clone_size: NA
cdr3_nt: TGTGCCACCAGTACTGACGGGTATAATGAAAAACTGTTTTTT
cdr3_aa: CATSTDGYNEKLFF

j_call: TRBJ2-1
v_call: TRBV19
d_call: TRBD2
cdr3_length: 14
clone_size: NA
cdr3_nt: TGTGCCAGTACGAGCGGGAGAGGTTACAATGAGCAGTTCTTC
cdr3_aa: CASTSGRGYNEQFF

j_call: TRBJ1-2
v_call: TRBV3-1/TRBV3-2
d_call: NA
cdr3_length: 12
clone_size: NA
cdr3_nt: TGTGCCAGCAGCCAGAGACTTTATGGCTACACCTTC
cdr3_aa: CASSQRLYGYTF

j_call: TRBJ2-1
v_call: TRBV6-5
d_call: NA
cdr3_length: 14
clone_size: NA
cdr3_nt: TGTGCCAGTTTTAGCGTCCGCTCCTACAATGAGCAGTTCTTC
cdr3_aa: CASFSVRSYNEQFF

j_call: TRBJ1-2
v_call: TRBV27
d_call: NA
cdr3_length: 13
clone_size: NA
cdr3_nt: TGTGCCAGCAGATCTACAGGGAACTATGGCTACACCTTC
cdr3_aa: CASRSTGNYGYTF

j_call: TRBJ1-2
v_call: TRBV5-1
d_call: NA
cdr3_length: 15
clone_size: once
cdr3_nt: TGCGCCAGCAGCGGCCAGGGTGGGCAGGGGACTGGCTACACCTTC
cdr3_aa: CASSGQGGQGTGYTF

j_call: TRBJ2-1
v_call: TRBV7-2
d_call: TRBD2
cdr3_length: 16
clone_size: NA
cdr3_nt: TGTGCCAGCAGCCCAGGACTAGCGGGAGCACTCAATGAGCAGTTCTTC
cdr3_aa: CASSPGLAGALNEQFF

j_call: TRBJ2-7
v_call: TRBV5-1
d_call: TRBD2
cdr3_length: 16
clone_size: once
cdr3_nt: TGCGCCAGCAGCTTGGTTAGCGGGGGAGGACCCTACGAGCAGTACTTC
cdr3_aa: CASSLVSGGGPYEQYF

j_call: TRBJ2-3
v_call: TRBV18
d_call: TRBD1
cdr3_length: 16
clone_size: NA
cdr3_nt: TGTGCCAGCTCACCAGCGGACAGGGATAGCACAGATACGCAGTATTTT
cdr3_aa: CASSPADRDSTDTQYF

j_call: TRBJ2-1
v_call: TRBV14
d_call: NA
cdr3_length: 13
clone_size: NA
cdr3_nt: TGTGCCAGCAGCCAAGGCAGAAACAATGAGCAGTTCTTC
cdr3_aa: CASSQGRNNEQFF

j_call: TRBJ2-5
v_call: TRBV4-1
d_call: NA
cdr3_length: 18
clone_size: NA
cdr3_nt: TGCGCCAGTCCGGGCAGGGTGTCAAGGCTGGGGCGTCAAGAGACCCAGTACTTC
cdr3_aa: CASPGRVSRLGRQETQYF

j_call: TRBJ1-4
v_call: TRBV28
d_call: TRBD1
cdr3_length: 17
clone_size: NA
cdr3_nt: TGTGCCAGCAGTCGCCACGGACAGGGGGTGACTAATGAAAAACTGTTTTTT
cdr3_aa: CASSRHGQGVTNEKLFF

j_call: TRBJ1-2
v_call: TRBV29-1
d_call: NA
cdr3_length: 14
clone_size: once
cdr3_nt: TGCAGCGTTGTCGGACAAAGGGCCGACTATGGCTACACCTTC
cdr3_aa: CSVVGQRADYGYTF

j_call: TRBJ1-1
v_call: TRBV3-1/TRBV3-2
d_call: NA
cdr3_length: 14
clone_size: NA
cdr3_nt: TGTGCCAGCAGCCACGGAGGGTCGGCCACTGAAGCTTTCTTT
cdr3_aa: CASSHGGSATEAFF

j_call: TRBJ1-1
v_call: TRBV18
d_call: NA
cdr3_length: 16
clone_size: once
cdr3_nt: TGTGCCAGCTCACGCGACCTTCAGGGGCTGAACACTGAAGCTTTCTTT
cdr3_aa: CASSRDLQGLNTEAFF

j_call: TRBJ1-1
v_call: TRBV5-1
d_call: NA
cdr3_length: 16
clone_size: NA
cdr3_nt: TGCGCCAGCAGCTTAGAGTCGACAGCCACGAACACTGAAGCTTTCTTT
cdr3_aa: CASSLESTATNTEAFF

j_call: TRBJ2-1
v_call: TRBV5-5
d_call: TRBD1
cdr3_length: 14
clone_size: NA
cdr3_nt: TGTGCCAGCAGCCCGGGACAGGGGAATAAGGAGCAGTTCTTC
cdr3_aa: CASSPGQGNKEQFF

j_call: TRBJ1-3
v_call: TRBV7-2
d_call: NA
cdr3_length: 15
clone_size: NA
cdr3_nt: TGTGCCAGCAGCTTATTAGGACTCTCTGGAAACACCATATATTTT
cdr3_aa: CASSLLGLSGNTIYF

j_call: TRBJ2-2
v_call: TRBV7-3
d_call: TRBD2
cdr3_length: 15
clone_size: NA
cdr3_nt: TGTGCCAGCAGCACCGGGAGGGGAGGGACCGGGGAGCTGTTTTTT
cdr3_aa: CASSTGRGGTGELFF

j_call: TRBJ1-2
v_call: TRBV5-4
d_call: NA
cdr3_length: 13
clone_size: once
cdr3_nt: TGTGCCAGCAGGTCTACAAACCCGGGGGGCTACACCTTC
cdr3_aa: CASRSTNPGGYTF

j_call: TRBJ2-5
v_call: TRBV5-8
d_call: NA
cdr3_length: 15
clone_size: once
cdr3_nt: TGTGCCAGCAGCTTACTTCTGGGGCGCGGAAAGACCCAGTACTTC
cdr3_aa: CASSLLLGRGKTQYF

j_call: TRBJ1-5
v_call: TRBV7-2
d_call: NA
cdr3_length: 15
clone_size: NA
cdr3_nt: TGTGCCAGCAGGCTCGGGACTTATAGCAATCAGCCCCAGCATTTT
cdr3_aa: CASRLGTYSNQPQHF

j_call: TRBJ1-2
v_call: TRBV29-1
d_call: TRBD1
cdr3_length: 14
clone_size: NA
cdr3_nt: TGCAGCGGAGGGGGACAGGGGGCCAACTATGGCTACACCTTC
cdr3_aa: CSGGGQGANYGYTF

j_call: TRBJ1-6
v_call: TRBV7-2
d_call: NA
cdr3_length: 15
clone_size: NA
cdr3_nt: TGTGCCAGCAGCTTAGAACAGAGCTATAATTCACCCCTCCACTTT
cdr3_aa: CASSLEQSYNSPLHF

j_call: TRBJ2-3
v_call: TRBV9
d_call: NA
cdr3_length: 12
clone_size: NA
cdr3_nt: TGTGCCAGCAGCTTAAGCACAGATACGCAGTATTTT
cdr3_aa: CASSLSTDTQYF

j_call: TRBJ2-1
v_call: TRBV3-1/TRBV3-2
d_call: TRBD2
cdr3_length: 19
clone_size: NA
cdr3_nt: TGTGCCAGCAGCCAAGCCGGGACTAGCGGGAGTGTATCCTACAATGAGCAGTTCTTC
cdr3_aa: CASSQAGTSGSVSYNEQFF

j_call: TRBJ2-7
v_call: TRBV30
d_call: TRBD2
cdr3_length: 12
clone_size: NA
cdr3_nt: TGTGCCTGGAGGACTAGCGGGGGCGAGCAGTACTTC
cdr3_aa: CAWRTSGGEQYF

j_call: TRBJ2-7
v_call: TRBV28
d_call: NA
cdr3_length: 13
clone_size: NA
cdr3_nt: TGTGCCAGCAGTTTGGGCTTTTCCTACGAGCAGTACTTC
cdr3_aa: CASSLGFSYEQYF

j_call: TRBJ2-3
v_call: TRBV5-5
d_call: TRBD2
cdr3_length: 16
clone_size: NA
cdr3_nt: TGTGCCAGCAGCTTACCTAGCGGGAGAGTGGCAGATACGCAGTATTTT
cdr3_aa: CASSLPSGRVADTQYF

j_call: TRBJ1-3
v_call: TRBV19
d_call: NA
cdr3_length: 15
clone_size: NA
cdr3_nt: TGTGCCAGTAGTATACGGACACTTTCTGGAAACACCATATATTTT
cdr3_aa: CASSIRTLSGNTIYF

j_call: TRBJ2-3
v_call: TRBV28
d_call: NA
cdr3_length: 16
clone_size: NA
cdr3_nt: TGTGCCAGCAGTTTAGGGGCGGGATCTCGCACAGATACGCAGTATTTT
cdr3_aa: CASSLGAGSRTDTQYF

j_call: TRBJ1-5
v_call: TRBV19
d_call: NA
cdr3_length: 15
clone_size: NA
cdr3_nt: TGTGCCAGTACTGCCACAGAGCTTGGCAATCAGCCCCAGCATTTT
cdr3_aa: CASTATELGNQPQHF

j_call: TRBJ2-1
v_call: TRBV7-3
d_call: TRBD2
cdr3_length: 17
clone_size: NA
cdr3_nt: TGTGCCAGCAGCTTAACTGGCGGGAGTAGGTCCTACAATGAGCAGTTCTTC
cdr3_aa: CASSLTGGSRSYNEQFF

j_call: TRBJ2-7
v_call: TRBV28
d_call: TRBD2
cdr3_length: 14
clone_size: NA
cdr3_nt: TGTGCCAGCAGGACTAGCGGGACTTCCTACGAGCAGTACTTC
cdr3_aa: CASRTSGTSYEQYF

j_call: TRBJ2-1
v_call: TRBV5-4
d_call: TRBD2
cdr3_length: 18
clone_size: once
cdr3_nt: TGTGCCAGCAGCCAGGGACTAGCGGGGCAGAACTCCTACAATGAGCAGTTCTTC
cdr3_aa: CASSQGLAGQNSYNEQFF

j_call: TRBJ2-7
v_call: TRBV9
d_call: NA
cdr3_length: 14
clone_size: NA
cdr3_nt: TGTGCCAGCAGCGTAGGTAGTTCTTCCTACGAGCAGTACTTC
cdr3_aa: CASSVGSSSYEQYF

j_call: TRBJ2-7
v_call: TRBV6-2/TRBV6-3
d_call: TRBD2
cdr3_length: 16
clone_size: NA
cdr3_nt: TGTGCCAGCAGTTACTCGAAACAAGCGGGAAGCTACGAGCAGTACTTC
cdr3_aa: CASSYSKQAGSYEQYF

j_call: TRBJ2-7
v_call: TRBV6-6
d_call: TRBD2
cdr3_length: 12
clone_size: NA
cdr3_nt: TGTGCCAGCAGTTGGGAGGGGAGCGAGCAGTACTTC
cdr3_aa: CASSWEGSEQYF

j_call: TRBJ1-6
v_call: TRBV11-2
d_call: NA
cdr3_length: 16
clone_size: NA
cdr3_nt: TGTGCCAGCAGCTTTAGCTCCGGGGACTTAGGTTCACCCCTCCACTTT
cdr3_aa: CASSFSSGDLGSPLHF

j_call: TRBJ2-3
v_call: TRBV27
d_call: TRBD2
cdr3_length: 15
clone_size: NA
cdr3_nt: TGTGCCAGCAGTTTATTAGGCGGGAGGGGAGATACGCAGTATTTT
cdr3_aa: CASSLLGGRGDTQYF

j_call: TRBJ2-3
v_call: TRBV28
d_call: NA
cdr3_length: 18
clone_size: NA
cdr3_nt: TGTGCCAGCAGTTTTAAATTATTAGCGCGACTTGGTACAGATACGCAGTATTTT
cdr3_aa: CASSFKLLARLGTDTQYF

j_call: TRBJ1-1
v_call: TRBV9
d_call: TRBD1
cdr3_length: 15
clone_size: NA
cdr3_nt: TGTGCCAGCAGCGCTTCGGGACAGGGGGGGACTGAAGCTTTCTTT
cdr3_aa: CASSASGQGGTEAFF

j_call: TRBJ1-1
v_call: TRBV7-3
d_call: TRBD1
cdr3_length: 17
clone_size: NA
cdr3_nt: TGTGCCAGCAGCCCCGGCAGGGGGGAAGGGCCGAACACTGAAGCTTTCTTT
cdr3_aa: CASSPGRGEGPNTEAFF

j_call: TRBJ2-7
v_call: TRBV19
d_call: TRBD2
cdr3_length: 14
clone_size: NA
cdr3_nt: TGTGCCAGTAGTTCGGGACTAGCGGGGAACGAGCAGTACTTC
cdr3_aa: CASSSGLAGNEQYF

j_call: TRBJ2-2
v_call: TRBV11-3
d_call: NA
cdr3_length: 13
clone_size: NA
cdr3_nt: TGTGCCAGCAGCTCACGCGGCACCGGGGAGCTGTTTTTT
cdr3_aa: CASSSRGTGELFF

j_call: TRBJ1-2
v_call: TRBV7-9
d_call: NA
cdr3_length: 14
clone_size: NA
cdr3_nt: TGTGCCAGCAGCTTCCAGGGCTCTAACTATGGCTACACCTTC
cdr3_aa: CASSFQGSNYGYTF

j_call: TRBJ1-5
v_call: TRBV18
d_call: NA
cdr3_length: 17
clone_size: NA
cdr3_nt: TGTGCCAGCTCACCCAGAGAGACGGTAAACGGGGGTCAGCCCCAGCATTTT
cdr3_aa: CASSPRETVNGGQPQHF

j_call: TRBJ1-5
v_call: TRBV18
d_call: NA
cdr3_length: 13
clone_size: NA
cdr3_nt: TGTGCCAGCTCACAGCAGGGAAATCAGCCCCAGCATTTT
cdr3_aa: CASSQQGNQPQHF

j_call: TRBJ2-2
v_call: TRBV9
d_call: TRBD1
cdr3_length: 17
clone_size: NA
cdr3_nt: TGTGCCAGCAGCGTAGCAGGGGGCAATAGGAACACCGGGGAGCTGTTTTTT
cdr3_aa: CASSVAGGNRNTGELFF

j_call: TRBJ2-3
v_call: TRBV5-1
d_call: TRBD2
cdr3_length: 16
clone_size: few
cdr3_nt: TGCGCCAGCAGCCCTGGCGCTAGCGGTAGCACAGATACGCAGTATTTT
cdr3_aa: CASSPGASGSTDTQYF

j_call: TRBJ1-1
v_call: TRBV21-1
d_call: NA
cdr3_length: 13
clone_size: NA
cdr3_nt: TGTGCCAGCGTCATCAGGGGGAGGACTGAAGCTTTCTTT
cdr3_aa: CASVIRGRTEAFF

j_call: TRBJ2-5
v_call: TRBV4-3
d_call: TRBD2
cdr3_length: 16
clone_size: once
cdr3_nt: TGCGCCAGCAGCCAACATAGCGGGAGGCCCGAAGAGACCCAGTACTTC
cdr3_aa: CASSQHSGRPEETQYF

j_call: TRBJ2-7
v_call: TRBV6-5
d_call: TRBD1
cdr3_length: 16
clone_size: NA
cdr3_nt: TGTGCCAGCAGTTACACGATTATGACAGGGGGCGGCGAGCAGTACTTC
cdr3_aa: CASSYTIMTGGGEQYF

j_call: TRBJ2-2
v_call: TRBV9
d_call: TRBD1
cdr3_length: 15
clone_size: NA
cdr3_nt: TGTGCCAGCCGTCCACCGGGACAGGGTTCCGGGGAGCTGTTTTTT
cdr3_aa: CASRPPGQGSGELFF